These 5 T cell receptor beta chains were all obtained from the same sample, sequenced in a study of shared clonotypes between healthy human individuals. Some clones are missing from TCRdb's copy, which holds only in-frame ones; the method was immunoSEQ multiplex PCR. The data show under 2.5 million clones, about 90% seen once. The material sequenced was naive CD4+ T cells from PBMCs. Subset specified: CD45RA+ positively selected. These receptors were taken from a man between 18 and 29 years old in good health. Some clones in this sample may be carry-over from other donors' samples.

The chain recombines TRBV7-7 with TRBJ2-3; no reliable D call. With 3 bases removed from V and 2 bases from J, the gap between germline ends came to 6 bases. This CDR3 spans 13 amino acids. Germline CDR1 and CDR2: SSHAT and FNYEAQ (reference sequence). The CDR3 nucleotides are TGTGCCAGCAGCTTTCGGGTCACAGATACGCAGTATTTT. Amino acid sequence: CASSFRVTDTQYF.

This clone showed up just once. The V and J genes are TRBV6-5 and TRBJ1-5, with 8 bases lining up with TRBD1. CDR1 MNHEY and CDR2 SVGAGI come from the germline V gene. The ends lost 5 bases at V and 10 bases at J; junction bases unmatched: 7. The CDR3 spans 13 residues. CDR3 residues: CASSLDRDAPQHF. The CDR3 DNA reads TGTGCCAGCAGTCTGGACAGGGACGCTCCCCAGCATTTT.

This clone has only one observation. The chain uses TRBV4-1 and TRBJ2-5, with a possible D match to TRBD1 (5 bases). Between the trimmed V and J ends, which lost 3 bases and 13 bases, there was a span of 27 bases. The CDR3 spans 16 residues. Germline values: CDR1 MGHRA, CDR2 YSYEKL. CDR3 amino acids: CASSQPETVPTKKRYF. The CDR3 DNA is TGCGCCAGCAGCCAGCCCGAGACAGTACCTACCAAGAAAAGGTACTTC.

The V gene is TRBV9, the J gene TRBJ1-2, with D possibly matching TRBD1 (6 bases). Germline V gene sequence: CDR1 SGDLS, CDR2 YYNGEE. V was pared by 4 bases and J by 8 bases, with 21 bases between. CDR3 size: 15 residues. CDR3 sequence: CASSFSPTGPSGYTF. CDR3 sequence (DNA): TGTGCCAGCAGCTTTTCCCCAACAGGGCCCAGCGGCTACACCTTC.

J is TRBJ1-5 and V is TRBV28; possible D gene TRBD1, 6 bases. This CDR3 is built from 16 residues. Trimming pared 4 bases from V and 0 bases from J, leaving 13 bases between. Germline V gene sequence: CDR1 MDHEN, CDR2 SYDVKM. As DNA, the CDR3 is TGTGCCAGCAGTTCGCTACAGGGACCTAGCAATCAGCCCCAGCATTTT. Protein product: CASSSLQGPSNQPQHF.